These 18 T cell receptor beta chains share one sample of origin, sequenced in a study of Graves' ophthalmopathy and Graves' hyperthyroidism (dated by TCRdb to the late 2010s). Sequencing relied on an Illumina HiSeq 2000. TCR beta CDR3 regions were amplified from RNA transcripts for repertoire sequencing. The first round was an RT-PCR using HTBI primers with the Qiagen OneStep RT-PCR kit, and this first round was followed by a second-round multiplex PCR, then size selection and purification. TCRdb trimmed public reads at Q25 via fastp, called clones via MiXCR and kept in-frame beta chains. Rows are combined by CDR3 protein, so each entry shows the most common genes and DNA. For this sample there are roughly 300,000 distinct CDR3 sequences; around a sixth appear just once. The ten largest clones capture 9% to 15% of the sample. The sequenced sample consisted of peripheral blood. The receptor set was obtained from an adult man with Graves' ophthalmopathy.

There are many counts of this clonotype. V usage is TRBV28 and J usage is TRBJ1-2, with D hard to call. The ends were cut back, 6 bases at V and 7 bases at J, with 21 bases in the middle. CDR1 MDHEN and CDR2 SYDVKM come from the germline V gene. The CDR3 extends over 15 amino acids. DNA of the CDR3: TGTGCCAGCAGCCTAACCACGCCTGACATATCTGGCTACACCTTC. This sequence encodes CASSLTTPDISGYTF.

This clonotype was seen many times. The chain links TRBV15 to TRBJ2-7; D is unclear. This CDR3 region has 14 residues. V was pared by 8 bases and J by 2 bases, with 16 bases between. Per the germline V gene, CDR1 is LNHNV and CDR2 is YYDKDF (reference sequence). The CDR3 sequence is CATSPRSDAYEQYF. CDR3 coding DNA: TGTGCCACCTCTCCGAGGAGCGATGCCTACGAGCAGTACTTC.

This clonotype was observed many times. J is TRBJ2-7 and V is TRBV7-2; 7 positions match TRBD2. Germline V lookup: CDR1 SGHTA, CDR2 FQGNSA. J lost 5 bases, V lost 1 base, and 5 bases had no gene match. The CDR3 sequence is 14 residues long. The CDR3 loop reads CASSLGGGKDEQYF. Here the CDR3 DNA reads TGTGCCAGCAGCTTAGGGGGAGGGAAGGACGAGCAGTACTTC.

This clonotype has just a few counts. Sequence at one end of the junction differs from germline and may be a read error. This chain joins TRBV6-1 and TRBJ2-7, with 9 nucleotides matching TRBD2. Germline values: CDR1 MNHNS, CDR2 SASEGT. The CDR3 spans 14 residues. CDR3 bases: TGTGCCAGCAGGAGGGGTAGCGGGAGCGACGAGCAGTCCTTC. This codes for CASRRGSGSDEQSF.

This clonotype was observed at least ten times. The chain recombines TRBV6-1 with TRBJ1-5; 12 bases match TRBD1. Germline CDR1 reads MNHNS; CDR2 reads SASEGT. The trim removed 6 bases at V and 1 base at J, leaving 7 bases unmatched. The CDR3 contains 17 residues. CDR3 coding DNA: TGTGCCAGCAGCCCTGGGACAGGGGGCGCGAGCAATCAGCCCCAGCATTTT. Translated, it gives CASSPGTGGASNQPQHF.

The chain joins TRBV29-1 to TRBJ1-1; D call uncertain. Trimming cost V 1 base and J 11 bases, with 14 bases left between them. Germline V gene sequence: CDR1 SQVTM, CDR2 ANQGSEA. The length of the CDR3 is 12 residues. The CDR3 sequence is CSVEASGLAAFF. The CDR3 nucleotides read TGCAGCGTTGAAGCGTCCGGCCTCGCGGCTTTCTTT.

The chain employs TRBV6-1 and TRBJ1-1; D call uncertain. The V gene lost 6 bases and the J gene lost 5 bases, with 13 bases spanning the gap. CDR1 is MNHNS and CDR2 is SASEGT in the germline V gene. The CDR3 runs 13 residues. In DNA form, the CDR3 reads TGTGCCAGCAGCGCCCCCCTTGAGACTGAAGCTTTCTTT. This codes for CASSAPLETEAFF.

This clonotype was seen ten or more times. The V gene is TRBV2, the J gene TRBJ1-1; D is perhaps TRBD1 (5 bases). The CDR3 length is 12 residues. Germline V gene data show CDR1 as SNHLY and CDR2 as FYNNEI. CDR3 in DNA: TGTGCTAGCGTCGGACAGAACACTGAAGCTTTCTTT. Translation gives CASVGQNTEAFF.

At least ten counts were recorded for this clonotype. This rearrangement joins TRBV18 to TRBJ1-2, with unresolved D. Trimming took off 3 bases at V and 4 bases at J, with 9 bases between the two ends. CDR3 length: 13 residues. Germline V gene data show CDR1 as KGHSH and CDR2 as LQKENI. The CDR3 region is CASSPGEIYGYTF. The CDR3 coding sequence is TGTGCCAGCTCACCCGGAGAAATCTATGGCTACACCTTC.

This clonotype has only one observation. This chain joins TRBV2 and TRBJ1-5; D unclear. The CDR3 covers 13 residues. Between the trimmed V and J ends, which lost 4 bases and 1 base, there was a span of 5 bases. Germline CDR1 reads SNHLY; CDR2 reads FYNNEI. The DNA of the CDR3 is TGTGCCAGCAGTGTATGGAGCAATCAGCCCCAGCATTTT. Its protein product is CASSVWSNQPQHF.

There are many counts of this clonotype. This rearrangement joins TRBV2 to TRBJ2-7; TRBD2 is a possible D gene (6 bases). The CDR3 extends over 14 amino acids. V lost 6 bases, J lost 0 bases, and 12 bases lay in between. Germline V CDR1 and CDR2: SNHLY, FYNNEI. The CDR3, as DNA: TGTGCCAGCAGGAGTAGCGGAAACTCCTACGAGCAGTACTTC. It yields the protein CASRSSGNSYEQYF.

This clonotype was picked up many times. The CDR3 loop reads CASTIAGTNYEQYF. Written as DNA, the CDR3 is TGTGCCAGCACAATAGCGGGAACCAACTACGAGCAGTACTTC. The rearrangement joins TRBV12-3 or TRBV12-4 to TRBJ2-7; 8 bases line up with TRBD2. CDR3 size: 14 residues. The junction had 8 bases not matched to a gene; V was cut back by 7 bases and J by 3 bases.

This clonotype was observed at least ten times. CDR3: CASSPQPTENTEAFF. CDR3 DNA: TGTGCCAGCTCACCGCAACCGACAGAGAACACTGAAGCTTTCTTT. The rearrangement joins TRBV18 to TRBJ1-1, with a possible D match to TRBD1 (5 bases). Deletions cut 3 bases from V and 1 base from J, with 12 bases between. Per germline, CDR1 KGHSH and CDR2 LQKENI. The CDR3 runs to 15 residues.

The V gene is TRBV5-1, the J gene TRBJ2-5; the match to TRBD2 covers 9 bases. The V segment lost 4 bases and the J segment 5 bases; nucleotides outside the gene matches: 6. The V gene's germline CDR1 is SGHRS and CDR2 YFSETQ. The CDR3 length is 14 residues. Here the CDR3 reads CASSPGLASETQYF. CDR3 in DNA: TGCGCCAGCAGCCCGGGACTAGCATCGGAGACCCAGTACTTC. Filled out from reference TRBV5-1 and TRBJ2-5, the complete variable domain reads KAGVTQTPRYLIKTRGQQVTLSCSPISGHRSVSWYQQTPGQGLQFLFEYFSETQRNKGNFPGRFSGRQFSNSRSEMNVSTLELGDSALYLCASSPGLASETQYFGPGTRLLVL.

In DNA, the CDR3 is TGTGCCAGCAGTCCGGGTGTATGGGAGACCCAGTACTTC. Protein product: CASSPGVWETQYF. The chain has TRBV6-1 and TRBJ2-5; no clear D. The CDR3 contains 13 residues. Germline CDR1 is MNHNS and CDR2 is SASEGT. V was pared by 5 bases and J by 5 bases, with 12 bases between.

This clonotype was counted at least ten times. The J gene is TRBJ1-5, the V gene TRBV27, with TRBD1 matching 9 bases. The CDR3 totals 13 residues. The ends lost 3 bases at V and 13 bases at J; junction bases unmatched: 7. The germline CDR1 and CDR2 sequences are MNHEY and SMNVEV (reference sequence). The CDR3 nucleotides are TGTGCCAGCAGTTTCTCGGGACAGGGTTTTCAGCATTTT. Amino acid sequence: CASSFSGQGFQHF.

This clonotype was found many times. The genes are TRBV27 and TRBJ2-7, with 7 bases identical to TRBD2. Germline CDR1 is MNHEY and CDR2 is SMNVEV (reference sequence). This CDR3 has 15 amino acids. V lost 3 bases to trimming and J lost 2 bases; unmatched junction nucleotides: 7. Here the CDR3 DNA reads TGTGCCAGCAGTTTCTCCTCTAGCGGACCCTACGAGCAGTACTTC. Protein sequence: CASSFSSSGPYEQYF.

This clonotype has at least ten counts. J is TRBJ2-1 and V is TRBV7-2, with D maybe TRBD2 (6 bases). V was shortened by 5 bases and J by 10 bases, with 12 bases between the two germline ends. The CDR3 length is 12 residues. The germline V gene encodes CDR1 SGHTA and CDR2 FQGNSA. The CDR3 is CASSLGGGEQFF. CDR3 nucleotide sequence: TGTGCCAGCAGCCTAGGTGGGGGGGAGCAGTTCTTC.